This TCR beta chain was recorded in a study of regulatory dendritic cells for organ transplantation. General study findings and limits: Of resting T cell subsets, memory CD8+ had the most alloreactive clonotypes. Regulatory dendritic cells appeared to expand memory CD8+ clones less than mature ones.

FACS sorted CD4+ or CD8+ T cells into CD45RA+ naive and CD45RO+ memory. Method: immunoSEQ multiplex PCR; TCRdb's copy keeps in-frame clones and lacks some. The sample has 30,000 to 45,000 clones; 90% to 95% are singletons. This clone turned up a few times. The antigen remains undetermined. Per germline, CDR1 SEHNR and CDR2 FQNEAQ (reference sequence). The V and J ends lost 4 bases and 4 bases respectively, with 10 bases between them. The CDR3 sequence is 13 residues long. The sequencing input was naive CD8+ T cells from blood. Subset in this sample: CD45RA+ naive T cells. The V gene is TRBV7-9, the J gene TRBJ1-1; D not resolved. The TCR was taken from a human donor in good health. The CDR3 bases are TGTGCCAGCAGCTGGGCTGAGAGCACTGAAGCTTTCTTT. It codes for CASSWAESTEAFF.